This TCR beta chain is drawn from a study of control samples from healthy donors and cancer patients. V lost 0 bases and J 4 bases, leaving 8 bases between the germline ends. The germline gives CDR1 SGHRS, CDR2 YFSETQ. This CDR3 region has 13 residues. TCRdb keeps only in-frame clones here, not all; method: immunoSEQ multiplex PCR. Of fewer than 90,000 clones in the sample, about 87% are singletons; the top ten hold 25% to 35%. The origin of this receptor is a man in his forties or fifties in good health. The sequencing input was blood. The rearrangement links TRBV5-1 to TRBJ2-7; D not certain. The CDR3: CASSLDAPYEQYF. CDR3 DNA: TGCGCCAGCAGCTTGGATGCACCGTACGAGCAGTACTTC.